This TCR beta chain was recorded in a study of spatial heterogeneity in lung cancer. Whole-study context: Counts of TCR transcripts in tumor regions tracked strongly with a T cell module score that came from matched bulk RNA-seq. Study results and caveats: Tumors with more nonsynonymous mutations had more expanded intratumoral alpha and beta TCRs. It was estimated that coverage of tumor T cells reached roughly 7% for alpha chains and over 12% for beta chains.

TCR cDNA molecules each carried a unique molecular identifier. MiXCR was run by TCRdb on the 5' RACE reads, yielding one entry per CDR3 protein. The sample has around 11,000 distinct CDR3 sequences, about 8% seen once. The time point is: sample taken at primary tumor resection. The input material, whole RNA from tumor, nontumor lung or frozen PBMC, was sequenced unsorted. Per the germline V gene, CDR1 is KGHSH and CDR2 is LQKENI. The CDR3 length is 14 residues. Trimming took off 3 bases at V and 2 bases at J, with 11 bases between the two ends. On this clonotype: Its antigen is not known.

The sample in question was lung tumor tissue, obtained at surgery. The chain has TRBV18 and TRBJ2-7; unclear D gene. The TCR sequence derives from a female donor with early-stage non-small cell lung cancer. CDR3 in amino acids: CASSPPTGTYEQYF. CDR3 DNA sequence: TGTGCCAGCTCACCCCCGACTGGGACCTACGAGCAGTACTTC.